The sequence of this T cell receptor beta chain was determined in a study of shared clonotypes between healthy human individuals. CD45RO-negative cells were positively selected for CCR7, leaving out terminally differentiated effector memory CD45RA+ cells. Produced via immunoSEQ multiplex PCR; TCRdb's table is partial and in-frame only. The sample comprises some 2 million clones, over 85% of which are singletons, and 1% to 1.3% rests with the top ten. The V gene lost 2 bases and the J gene lost 3 bases, with 9 bases spanning the gap. The CDR3 has 13 residues. The germline V gene has CDR1 SGHDT and CDR2 YYEEEE.

The clonotype originates from a man younger than 35 in good health. The sequenced sample was naive CD8+ T cells sorted from blood. V usage is TRBV5-6 and J usage is TRBJ2-7; D ambiguous. CDR3 sequence reads: CASSLTEYYEQYF. CDR3 DNA sequence: TGTGCCAGCAGCTTAACAGAATACTACGAGCAGTACTTC.